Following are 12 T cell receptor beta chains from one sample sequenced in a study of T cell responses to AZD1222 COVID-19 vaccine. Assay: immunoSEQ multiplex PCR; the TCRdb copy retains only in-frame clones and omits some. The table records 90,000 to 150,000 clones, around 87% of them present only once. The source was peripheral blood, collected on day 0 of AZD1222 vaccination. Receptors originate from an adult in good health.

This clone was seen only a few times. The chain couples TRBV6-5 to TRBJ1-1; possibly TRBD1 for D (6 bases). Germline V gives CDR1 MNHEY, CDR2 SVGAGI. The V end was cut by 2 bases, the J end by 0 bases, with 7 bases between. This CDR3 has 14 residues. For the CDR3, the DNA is TGTGCCAGCAGTTACGGACAGTTGAACACTGAAGCTTTCTTT. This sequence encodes CASSYGQLNTEAFF.

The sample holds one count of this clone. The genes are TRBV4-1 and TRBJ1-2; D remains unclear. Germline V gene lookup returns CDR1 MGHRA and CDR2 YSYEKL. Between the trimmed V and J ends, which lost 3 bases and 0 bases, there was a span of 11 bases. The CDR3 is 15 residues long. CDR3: CASSQRLQTNYGYTF. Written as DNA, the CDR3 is TGCGCCAGCAGCCAGCGCCTACAGACTAACTATGGCTACACCTTC.

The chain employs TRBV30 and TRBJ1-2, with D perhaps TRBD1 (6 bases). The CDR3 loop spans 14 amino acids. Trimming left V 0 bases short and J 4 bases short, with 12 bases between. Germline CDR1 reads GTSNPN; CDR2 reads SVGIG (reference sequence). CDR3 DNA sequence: TGTGCCTGGAGTGTTCAATCAGGGGTCTATGGCTACACCTTC. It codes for CAWSVQSGVYGYTF.

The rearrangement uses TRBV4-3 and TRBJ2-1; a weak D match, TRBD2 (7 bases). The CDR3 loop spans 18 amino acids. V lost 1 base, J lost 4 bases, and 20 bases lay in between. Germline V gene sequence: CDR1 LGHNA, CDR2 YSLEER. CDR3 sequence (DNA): TGCGCCAGCAGCCAAGTTGGGGGGGGCGGGGGTGTGTACAATGAGCAGTTCTTC. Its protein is CASSQVGGGGGVYNEQFF.

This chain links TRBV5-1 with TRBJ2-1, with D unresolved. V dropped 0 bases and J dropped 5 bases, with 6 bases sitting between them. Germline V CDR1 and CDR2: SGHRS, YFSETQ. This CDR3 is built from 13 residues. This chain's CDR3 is CASSLELHNEQFF. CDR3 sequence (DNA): TGCGCCAGCAGCTTGGAACTCCACAATGAGCAGTTCTTC. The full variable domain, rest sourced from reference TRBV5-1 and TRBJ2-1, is KAGVTQTPRYLIKTRGQQVTLSCSPISGHRSVSWYQQTPGQGLQFLFEYFSETQRNKGNFPGRFSGRQFSNSRSEMNVSTLELGDSALYLCASSLELHNEQFFGPGTRLTVL.

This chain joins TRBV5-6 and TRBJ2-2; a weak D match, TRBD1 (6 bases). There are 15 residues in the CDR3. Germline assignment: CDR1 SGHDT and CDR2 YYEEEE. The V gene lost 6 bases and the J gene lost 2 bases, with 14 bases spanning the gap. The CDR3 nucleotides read TGTGCCAGCACCGAGTCACAGGGTAACACCGGGGAGCTGTTTTTT. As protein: CASTESQGNTGELFF.

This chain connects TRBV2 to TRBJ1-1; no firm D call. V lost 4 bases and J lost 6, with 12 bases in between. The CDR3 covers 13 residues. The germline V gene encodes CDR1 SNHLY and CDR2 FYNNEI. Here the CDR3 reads CASSALGYAEAFF. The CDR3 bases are TGTGCCAGCAGTGCCTTGGGATATGCTGAAGCTTTCTTT.

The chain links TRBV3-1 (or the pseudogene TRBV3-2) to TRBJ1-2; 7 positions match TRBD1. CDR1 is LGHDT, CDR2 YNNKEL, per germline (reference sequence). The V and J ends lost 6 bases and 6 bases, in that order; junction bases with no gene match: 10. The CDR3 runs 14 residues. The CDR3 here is CASRFRGSNDGYTF. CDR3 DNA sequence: TGTGCCAGCAGGTTCAGGGGGAGTAATGATGGCTACACCTTC.

The CDR3: CASRGQGLNYGYTF. The CDR3 coding sequence is TGTGCCAGCCGGGGACAGGGGTTAAACTATGGCTACACCTTC. The chain couples TRBV5-4 to TRBJ1-2; 10 bases agree with TRBD1. After removal of 7 bases from V and 2 bases from J, the junction contained 5 bases not matched to a gene. The CDR3 totals 14 residues. The V gene's germline CDR1 is SGHNT and CDR2 YYREEE (reference sequence). Full variable domain (outside the CDR3, taken from reference TRBV5-4 and TRBJ1-2): ETGVTQSPTHLIKTRGQQVTLRCSSQSGHNTVSWYQQALGQGPQFIFQYYREEENGRGNFPPRFSGLQFPNYSSELNVNALELDDSALYLCASRGQGLNYGYTFGSGTRLTVV.

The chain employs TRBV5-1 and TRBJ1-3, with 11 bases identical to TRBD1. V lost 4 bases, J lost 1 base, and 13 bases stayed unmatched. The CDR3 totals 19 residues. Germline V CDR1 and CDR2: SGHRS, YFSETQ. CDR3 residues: CASSPGTGGLLGSGNTIYF. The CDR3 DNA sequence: TGCGCCAGCAGCCCCGGGACAGGGGGACTTCTTGGATCTGGAAACACCATATATTTT.

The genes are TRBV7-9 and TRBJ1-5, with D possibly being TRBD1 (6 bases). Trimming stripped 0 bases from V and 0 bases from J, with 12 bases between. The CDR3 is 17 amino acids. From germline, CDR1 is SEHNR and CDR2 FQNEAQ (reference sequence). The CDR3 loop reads CASSLAWGDNSNQPQHF. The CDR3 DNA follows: TGTGCCAGCAGCTTAGCGTGGGGGGACAATAGCAATCAGCCCCAGCATTTT.

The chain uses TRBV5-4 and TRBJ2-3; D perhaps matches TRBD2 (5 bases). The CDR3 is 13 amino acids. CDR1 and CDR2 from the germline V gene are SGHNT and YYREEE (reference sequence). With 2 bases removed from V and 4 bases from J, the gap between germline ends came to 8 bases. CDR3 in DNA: TGTGCCAGCAGCTTAGGGCGGGCAGATACGCAGTATTTT. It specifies CASSLGRADTQYF.